The TCR beta chain under discussion was sequenced for a study of CD8+CD57+ T cells in acquired aplastic anemia. Overall study context: Yields of DNA that came from sorted CD4+ and CD8+ cells averaged roughly 3.2 ug. Study-level points and caveats: Overlap between patients and controls comprised roughly 30 CD8+ CDR3 sequences.

According to the study, genomic DNA was the template for TCR beta VDJ and CDR3 profiling. TCRdb passed the reads through MiXCR, listing each CDR3 protein once. The sample has fewer than 250,000 distinct CDR3 sequences; roughly half are singletons. Worth noting for this clonotype: Its specificity is not known. Since a much larger clone is just one base distant, this may be a read error. The conserved phenylalanine or tryptophan normally closing the CDR3 is absent here, so this likely arose from a read error.

Patients chosen for sequencing had CD8+CD57+ cells that had expanded, as shown by flow cytometry. Patients uniformly had severe acquired aplastic anemia. Blood came from patients not yet given any therapy. V shed 6 bases and J 6 bases; nucleotides not matched to a gene: 6. The CDR3 covers 15 residues. The origin of this receptor is a human donor with aplastic anemia. V is TRBV12-3 or TRBV12-4 and J is TRBJ1-5; 12 nucleotides agree with TRBD1. The sequenced material came from sorted CD4+, CD8+, or CD8+CD57+ T cells (not recorded which) from PBMCs. The CDR3 is CASSTGTGGIQPQHL. The DNA of the CDR3 is TGTGCCAGCAGCACCGGGACAGGGGGCATTCAGCCCCAGCATCTT.